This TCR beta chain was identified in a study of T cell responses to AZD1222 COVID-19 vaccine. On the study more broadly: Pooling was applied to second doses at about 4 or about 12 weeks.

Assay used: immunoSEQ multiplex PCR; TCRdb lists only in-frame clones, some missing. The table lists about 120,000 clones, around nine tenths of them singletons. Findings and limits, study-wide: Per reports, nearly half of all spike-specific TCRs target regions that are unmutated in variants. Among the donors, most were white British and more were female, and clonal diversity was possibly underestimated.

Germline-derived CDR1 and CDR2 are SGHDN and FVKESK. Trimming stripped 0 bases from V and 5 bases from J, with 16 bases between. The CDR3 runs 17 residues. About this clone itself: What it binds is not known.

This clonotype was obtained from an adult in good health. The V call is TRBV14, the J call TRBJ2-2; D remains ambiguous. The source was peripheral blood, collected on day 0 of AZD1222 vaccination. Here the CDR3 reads CASSQDSTRWATGELFF. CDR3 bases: TGTGCCAGCAGCCAAGACTCGACCAGGTGGGCGACCGGGGAGCTGTTTTTT.